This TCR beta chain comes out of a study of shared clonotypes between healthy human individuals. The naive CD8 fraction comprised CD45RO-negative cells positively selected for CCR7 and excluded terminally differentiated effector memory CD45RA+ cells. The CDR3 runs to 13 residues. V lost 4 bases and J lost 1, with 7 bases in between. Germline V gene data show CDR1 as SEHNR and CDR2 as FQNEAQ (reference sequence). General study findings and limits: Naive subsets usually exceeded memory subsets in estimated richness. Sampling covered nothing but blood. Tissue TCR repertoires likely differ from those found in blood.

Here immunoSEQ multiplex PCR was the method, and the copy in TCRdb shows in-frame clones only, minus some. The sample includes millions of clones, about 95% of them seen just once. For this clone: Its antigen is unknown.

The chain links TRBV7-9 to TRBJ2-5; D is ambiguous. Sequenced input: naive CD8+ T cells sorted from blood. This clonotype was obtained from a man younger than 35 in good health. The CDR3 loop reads CASSWTLQETQYF. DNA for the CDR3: TGTGCCAGCAGCTGGACCCTCCAAGAGACCCAGTACTTC.